This T cell receptor (beta chain) appears in the sequencing data of a study of cytomegalovirus exposure and HLA in healthy donors. Study outcomes and limitations: With further analysis later on, most CMV-associated TCR beta chains appeared HLA-restricted. Of the V segments, some could not be distinguished, including TRBV6-2 and TRBV6-3, and were excluded. The authors later linked a missense DCLRE1C variant to TCR beta V- and J-gene trimming. One later analysis reportedly identified an Asian-associated ancestry cluster that showed fewer N-insertions than the approximately 700-donor mean.

The CDR3 totals 15 residues. V lost 10 bases to trimming and J lost 0 bases; unmatched junction nucleotides: 8. Per germline, CDR1 ENHRY and CDR2 SYGVKD. About this clone itself: Its matching antigen is unknown.

60 Vbeta and 13 Jbeta primers were used in PCR. Sequencing used immunoSEQ multiplex PCR; TCRdb keeps in-frame clones, though not all of them. The data contain roughly 120,000 clones, approximately 75% of them singletons. The chain carries TRBV10-3 and TRBJ2-2, with 7 bases matching TRBD2. The TCR originated in a middle-aged man in good health and CMV-seronegative. Source material: PBMCs. The chain's CDR3 is CATQKSGTNTGELFF. The CDR3, as DNA: TGTGCCACCCAGAAGAGCGGGACGAACACCGGGGAGCTGTTTTTT.